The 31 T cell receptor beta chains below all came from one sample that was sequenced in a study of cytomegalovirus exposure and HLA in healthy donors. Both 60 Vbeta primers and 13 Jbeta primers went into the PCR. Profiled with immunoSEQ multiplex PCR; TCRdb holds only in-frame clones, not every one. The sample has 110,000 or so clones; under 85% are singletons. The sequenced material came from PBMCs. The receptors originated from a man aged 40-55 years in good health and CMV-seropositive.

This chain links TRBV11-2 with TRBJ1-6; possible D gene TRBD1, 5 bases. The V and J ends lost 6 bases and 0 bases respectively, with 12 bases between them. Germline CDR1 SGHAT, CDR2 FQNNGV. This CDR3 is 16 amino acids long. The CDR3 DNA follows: TGTGCCAGCAGACCCAGGGTCTCCTCCTATAATTCACCCCTCCACTTT. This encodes CASRPRVSSYNSPLHF.

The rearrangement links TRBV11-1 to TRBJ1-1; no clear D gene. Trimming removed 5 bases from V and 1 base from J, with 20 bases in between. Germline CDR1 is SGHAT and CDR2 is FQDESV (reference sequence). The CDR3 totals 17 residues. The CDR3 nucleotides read TGTGCCAGCAGCCCTACTATCGTTCGGTTGTCGAACACTGAAGCTTTCTTT. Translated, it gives CASSPTIVRLSNTEAFF.

CDR3 bases: TGCGCCAGCAGCTTGGGACGGCGGACAACTAATGAAAAACTGTTTTTT. Its translation: CASSLGRRTTNEKLFF. The genes are TRBV5-1 and TRBJ1-4; D uncertain. Germline V gene data show CDR1 as SGHRS and CDR2 as YFSETQ. The CDR3 consists of 16 residues. V gave up 0 bases and J gave up 0 bases, with 9 bases separating them.

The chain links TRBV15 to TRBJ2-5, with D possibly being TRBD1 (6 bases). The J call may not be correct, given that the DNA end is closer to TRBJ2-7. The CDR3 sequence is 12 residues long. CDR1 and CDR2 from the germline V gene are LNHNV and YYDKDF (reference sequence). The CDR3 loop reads CATGQYSYEQYF. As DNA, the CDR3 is TGTGCCACCGGACAGTACTCCTACGAGCAGTACTTC.

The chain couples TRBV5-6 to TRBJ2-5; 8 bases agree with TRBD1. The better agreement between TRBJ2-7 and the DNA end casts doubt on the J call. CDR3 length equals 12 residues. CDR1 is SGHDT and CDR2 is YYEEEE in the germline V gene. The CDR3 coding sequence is TGTGCCAGCGGGGGACAGGACTACGAGCAGTACTTC. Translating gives CASGGQDYEQYF.

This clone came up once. In nucleotides, the CDR3 is TGCGCCAGCAGCCAAGAATACAGGGGCCCTAGCACGCCTGAAGCTTTCTTT. Its protein is CASSQEYRGPSTPEAFF. The chain links TRBV4-1 to TRBJ1-1, with TRBD1 identical over 7 bases. With V trimmed by 0 bases and J by 6 bases, 13 bases remained unmatched. CDR3 length equals 17 residues. The germline V gene has CDR1 MGHRA and CDR2 YSYEKL.

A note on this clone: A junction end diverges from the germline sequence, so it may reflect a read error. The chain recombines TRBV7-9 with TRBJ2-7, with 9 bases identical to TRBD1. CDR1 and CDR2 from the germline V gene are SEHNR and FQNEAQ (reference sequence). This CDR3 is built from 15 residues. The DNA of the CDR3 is TGTTCCAGCAGCTTACTTTCCGGGACAGGGAACGAGCAGTACTTC. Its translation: CSSSLLSGTGNEQYF.

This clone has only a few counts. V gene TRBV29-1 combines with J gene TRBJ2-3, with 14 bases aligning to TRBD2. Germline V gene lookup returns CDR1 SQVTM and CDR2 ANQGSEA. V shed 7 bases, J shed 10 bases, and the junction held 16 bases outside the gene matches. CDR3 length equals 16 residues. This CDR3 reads CSGGLAGGMDRGAQYF. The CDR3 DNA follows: TGCAGCGGCGGACTAGCGGGGGGCATGGATAGAGGAGCGCAGTATTTT.

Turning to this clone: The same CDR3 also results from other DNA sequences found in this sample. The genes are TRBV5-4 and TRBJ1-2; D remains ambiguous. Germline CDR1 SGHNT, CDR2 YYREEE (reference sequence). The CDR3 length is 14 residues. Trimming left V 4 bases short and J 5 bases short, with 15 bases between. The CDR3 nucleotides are TGTGCCAGCAGCCTCAGAGGTTCGGAATATGGCTACACCTTC. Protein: CASSLRGSEYGYTF.

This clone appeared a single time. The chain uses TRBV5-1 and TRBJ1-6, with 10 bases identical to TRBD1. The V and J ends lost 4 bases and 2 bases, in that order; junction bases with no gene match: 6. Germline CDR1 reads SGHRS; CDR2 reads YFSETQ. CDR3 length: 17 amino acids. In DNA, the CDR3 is TGCGCCAGCAGCAGGAGGGACAGGGGAACCTATAATTCACCCCTCCACTTT. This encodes CASSRRDRGTYNSPLHF.

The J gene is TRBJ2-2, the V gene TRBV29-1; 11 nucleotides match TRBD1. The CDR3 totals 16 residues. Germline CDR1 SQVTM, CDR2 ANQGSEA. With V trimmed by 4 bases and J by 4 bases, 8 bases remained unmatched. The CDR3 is CSVASEGTGGTGELFF. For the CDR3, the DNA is TGCAGCGTTGCCTCAGAAGGGACAGGGGGCACCGGGGAGCTGTTTTTT.

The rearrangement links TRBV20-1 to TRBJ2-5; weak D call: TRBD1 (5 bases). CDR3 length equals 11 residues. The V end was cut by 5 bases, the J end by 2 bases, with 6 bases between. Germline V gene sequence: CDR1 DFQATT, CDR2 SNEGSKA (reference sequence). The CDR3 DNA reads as TGCAGTGCTGACAGACAAGAGACCCAGTACTTC. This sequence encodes CSADRQETQYF.

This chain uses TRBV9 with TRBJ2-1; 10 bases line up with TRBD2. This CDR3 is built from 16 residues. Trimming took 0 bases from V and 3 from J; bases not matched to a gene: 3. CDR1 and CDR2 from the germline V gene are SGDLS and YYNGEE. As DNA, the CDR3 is TGTGCCAGCAGCGTAGGTTTAGCGGGGGGCTACAATGAGCAGTTCTTC. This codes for CASSVGLAGGYNEQFF.

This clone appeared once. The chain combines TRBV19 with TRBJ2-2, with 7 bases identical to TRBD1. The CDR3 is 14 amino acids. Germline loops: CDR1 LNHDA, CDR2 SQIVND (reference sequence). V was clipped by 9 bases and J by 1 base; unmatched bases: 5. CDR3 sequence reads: CASWDRENTGELFF. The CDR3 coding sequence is TGTGCCAGCTGGGACAGAGAGAACACCGGGGAGCTGTTTTTT.

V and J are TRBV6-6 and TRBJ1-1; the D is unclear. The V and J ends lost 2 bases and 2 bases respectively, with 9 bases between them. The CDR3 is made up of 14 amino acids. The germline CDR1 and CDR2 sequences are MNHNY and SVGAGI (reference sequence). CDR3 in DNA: TGTGCCAGCAGTTACGGCCTGTCCAACACTGAAGCTTTCTTT. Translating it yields CASSYGLSNTEAFF.

CDR3 bases: TGTGCCAGTAGTCGACAGAACTATGGCTACACCTTC. Translated, it gives CASSRQNYGYTF. This chain joins TRBV19 and TRBJ1-2, with D perhaps TRBD1 (5 bases). CDR3 size: 12 residues. Germline values: CDR1 LNHDA, CDR2 SQIVND (reference sequence). V lost 5 bases and J 2 bases, leaving 6 bases between the germline ends.

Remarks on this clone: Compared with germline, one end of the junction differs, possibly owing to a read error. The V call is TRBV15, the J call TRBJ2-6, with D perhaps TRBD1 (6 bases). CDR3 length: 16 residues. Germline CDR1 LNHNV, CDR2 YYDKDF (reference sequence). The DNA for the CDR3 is TGTGCCACCAGCAGAGATACAGGGCCTGGGGCCAACGGCCTGACTTTC. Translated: CATSRDTGPGANGLTF. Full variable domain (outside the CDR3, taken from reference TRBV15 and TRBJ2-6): DAMVIQNPRYQVTQFGKPVTLSCSQTLNHNVMYWYQQKSSQAPKLLFHYYDKDFNNEADTPDNFQSRRPNTSFCFLDIRSPGLGDTAMYLCATSRDTGPGANGLTFGAGSRLTVL.

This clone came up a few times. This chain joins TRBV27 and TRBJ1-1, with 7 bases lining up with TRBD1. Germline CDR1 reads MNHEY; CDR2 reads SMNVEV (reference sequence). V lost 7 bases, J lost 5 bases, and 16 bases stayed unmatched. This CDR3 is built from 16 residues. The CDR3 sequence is CASNPLTGLDGTEAFF. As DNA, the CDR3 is TGTGCCAGCAACCCTTTGACAGGGTTGGATGGGACTGAAGCTTTCTTT.

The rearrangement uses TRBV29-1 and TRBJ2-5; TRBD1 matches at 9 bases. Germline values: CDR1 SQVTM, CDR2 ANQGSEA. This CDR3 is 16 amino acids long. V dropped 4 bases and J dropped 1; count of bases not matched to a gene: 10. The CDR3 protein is CSVGYFGTGTQETQYF. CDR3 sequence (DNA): TGCAGCGTTGGGTATTTCGGGACAGGGACCCAAGAGACCCAGTACTTC.

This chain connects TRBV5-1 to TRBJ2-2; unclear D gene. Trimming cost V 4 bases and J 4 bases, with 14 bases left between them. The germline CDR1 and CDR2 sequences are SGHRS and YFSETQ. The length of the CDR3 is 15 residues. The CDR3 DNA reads TGCGCCAGCAGCCCTGCGGCAGTTTTCACCGGGGAGCTGTTTTTT. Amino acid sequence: CASSPAAVFTGELFF.

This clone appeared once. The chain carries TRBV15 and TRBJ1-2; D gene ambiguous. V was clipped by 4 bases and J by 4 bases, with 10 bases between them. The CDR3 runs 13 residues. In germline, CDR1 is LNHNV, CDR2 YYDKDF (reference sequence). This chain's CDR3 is CATSKDGLYGYTF. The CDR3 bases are TGTGCCACCAGCAAGGACGGACTCTATGGCTACACCTTC.

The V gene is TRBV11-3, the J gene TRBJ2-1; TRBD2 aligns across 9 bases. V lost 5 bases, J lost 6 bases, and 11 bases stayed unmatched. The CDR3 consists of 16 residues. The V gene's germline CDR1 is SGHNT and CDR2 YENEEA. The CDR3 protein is CASSPTASRGGNEQFF. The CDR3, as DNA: TGTGCCAGCAGCCCCACAGCCTCGCGGGGGGGCAATGAGCAGTTCTTC.

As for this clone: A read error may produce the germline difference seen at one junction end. The CDR3 nucleotides are TGTGCTAGCAGCAACCGACCAGGGGGGCTTTATGAGCAGTTCTTC. Translated: CASSNRPGGLYEQFF. The genes are TRBV7-7 and TRBJ2-1; D is possibly TRBD1 (7 bases). The germline CDR1 and CDR2 sequences are SSHAT and FNYEAQ (reference sequence). This CDR3 spans 15 amino acids.

The CDR3 coding sequence is TGTGCCATCAGTGTAGGACTAGCGGGGGGCAACAATGAGCAGTTCTTC. Translation: CAISVGLAGGNNEQFF. This chain uses TRBV10-3 with TRBJ2-1; 14 bases match TRBD2. J gave up 5 bases and V 4 bases, and 4 bases lay outside the gene matches. The CDR3 contains 16 residues. The V gene's germline CDR1 is ENHRY and CDR2 SYGVKD.

The CDR3 DNA reads TGTGCCAGCAGCTCGCGACTAGCGGGGGGGCCTAAGACCCAGTACTTC. Its protein is CASSSRLAGGPKTQYF. This chain uses TRBV7-2 with TRBJ2-5; 14 bases are a match to TRBD2. This CDR3 is built from 16 residues. V gave up 4 bases and J gave up 6 bases; unmatched junction bases: 7. CDR1 SGHTA and CDR2 FQGNSA come from the germline V gene.

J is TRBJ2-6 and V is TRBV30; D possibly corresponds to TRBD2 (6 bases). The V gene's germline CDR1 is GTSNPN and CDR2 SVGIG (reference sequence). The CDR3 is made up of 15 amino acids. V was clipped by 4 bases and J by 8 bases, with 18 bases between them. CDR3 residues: CAWTPGTFRPNVLTF. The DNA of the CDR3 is TGTGCCTGGACCCCCGGGACTTTTAGGCCCAACGTCCTGACTTTC.

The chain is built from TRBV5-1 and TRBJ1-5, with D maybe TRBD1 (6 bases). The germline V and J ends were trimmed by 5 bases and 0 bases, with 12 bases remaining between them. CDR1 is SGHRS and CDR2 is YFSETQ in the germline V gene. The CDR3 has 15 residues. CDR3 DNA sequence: TGCGCCAGCAGTCTAGGGGGAATTAGCAATCAGCCCCAGCATTTT. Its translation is CASSLGGISNQPQHF.

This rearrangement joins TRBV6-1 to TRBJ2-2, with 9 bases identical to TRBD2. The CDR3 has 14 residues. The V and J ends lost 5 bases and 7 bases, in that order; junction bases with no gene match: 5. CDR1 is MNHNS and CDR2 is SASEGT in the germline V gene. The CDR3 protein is CASSRGGADGELFF. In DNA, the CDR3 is TGTGCCAGCAGTCGCGGGGGGGCGGACGGGGAGCTGTTTTTT.

The CDR3 DNA reads TGTGCCAGCAGCCCGCCTAGCAACCAATACGAGCAGTACTTC. Protein product: CASSPPSNQYEQYF. The V and J genes are TRBV11-2 and TRBJ2-7; D may be TRBD2 (5 bases). Germline V lookup: CDR1 SGHAT, CDR2 FQNNGV. Deletions cut 5 bases from V and 4 bases from J, with 15 bases between. The CDR3 runs to 14 residues.

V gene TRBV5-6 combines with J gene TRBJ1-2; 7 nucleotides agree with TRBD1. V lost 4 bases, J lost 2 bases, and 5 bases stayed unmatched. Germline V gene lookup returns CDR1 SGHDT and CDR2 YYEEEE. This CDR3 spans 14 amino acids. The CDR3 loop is CASSPQQGNYGYTF. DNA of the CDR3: TGTGCCAGCAGCCCTCAACAGGGGAACTATGGCTACACCTTC.

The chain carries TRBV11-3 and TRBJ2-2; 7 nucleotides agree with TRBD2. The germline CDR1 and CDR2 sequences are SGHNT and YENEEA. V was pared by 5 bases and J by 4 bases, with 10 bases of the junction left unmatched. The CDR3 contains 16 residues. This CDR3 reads CASSNPMGGGTGELFF. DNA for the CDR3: TGTGCCAGCAGCAACCCTATGGGGGGGGGCACCGGGGAGCTGTTTTTT.